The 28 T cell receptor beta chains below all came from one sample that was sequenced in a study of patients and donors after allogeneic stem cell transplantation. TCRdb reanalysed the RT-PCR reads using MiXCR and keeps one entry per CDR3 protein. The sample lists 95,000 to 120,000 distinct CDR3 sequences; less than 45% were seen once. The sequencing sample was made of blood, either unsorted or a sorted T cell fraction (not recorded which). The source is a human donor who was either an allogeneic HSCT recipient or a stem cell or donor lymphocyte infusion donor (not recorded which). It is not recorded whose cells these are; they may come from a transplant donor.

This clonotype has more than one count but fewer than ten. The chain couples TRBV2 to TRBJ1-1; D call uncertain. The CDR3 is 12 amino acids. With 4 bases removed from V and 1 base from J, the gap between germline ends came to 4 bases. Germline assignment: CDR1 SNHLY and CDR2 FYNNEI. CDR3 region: CASSVSNTEAFF. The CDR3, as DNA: TGTGCCAGCAGTGTGTCGAACACTGAAGCTTTCTTT.

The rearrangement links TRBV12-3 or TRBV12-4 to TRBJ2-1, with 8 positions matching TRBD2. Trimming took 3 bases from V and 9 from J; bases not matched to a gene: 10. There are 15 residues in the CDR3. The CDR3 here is CASSLTSGRAGEQFF. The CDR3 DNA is TGTGCCAGCAGTTTGACAAGCGGGAGAGCCGGTGAGCAGTTCTTC.

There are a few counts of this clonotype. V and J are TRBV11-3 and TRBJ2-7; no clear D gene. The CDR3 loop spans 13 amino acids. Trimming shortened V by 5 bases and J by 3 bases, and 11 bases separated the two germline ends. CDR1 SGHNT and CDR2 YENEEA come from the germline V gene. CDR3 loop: CASSPNPSYEQYF. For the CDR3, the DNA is TGTGCCAGCAGCCCGAACCCCAGCTACGAGCAGTACTTC.

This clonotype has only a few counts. Here the CDR3 DNA reads TGTGCCAGCAGTCCCCGTAGCGGGAGGTCCACCGGGGAGCTGTTTTTT. It translates to CASSPRSGRSTGELFF. The chain has TRBV12-3 or TRBV12-4 and TRBJ2-2, with 10 bases matching TRBD2. The CDR3 sequence is 16 residues long. V was pared by 5 bases and J by 4 bases, with 7 bases of the junction left unmatched.

CDR3 loop: CASSLNPLAGGLADTQYF. DNA of the CDR3: TGTGCCAGCAGTTTAAACCCACTAGCGGGAGGGCTCGCAGATACGCAGTATTTT. The V gene is TRBV12-3 or TRBV12-4, the J gene TRBJ2-3; 13 bases align to TRBD2. The J segment lost 4 bases and the V segment lost 2 bases, leaving 9 bases of the junction unmatched. The CDR3 runs to 18 residues.

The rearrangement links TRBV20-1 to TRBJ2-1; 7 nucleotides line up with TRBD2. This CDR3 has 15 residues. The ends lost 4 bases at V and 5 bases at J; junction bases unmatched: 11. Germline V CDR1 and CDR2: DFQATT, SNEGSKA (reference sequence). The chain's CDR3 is CSATSSGTTHNEQFF. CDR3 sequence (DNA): TGCAGTGCTACCTCTAGCGGCACCACCCACAATGAGCAGTTCTTC.

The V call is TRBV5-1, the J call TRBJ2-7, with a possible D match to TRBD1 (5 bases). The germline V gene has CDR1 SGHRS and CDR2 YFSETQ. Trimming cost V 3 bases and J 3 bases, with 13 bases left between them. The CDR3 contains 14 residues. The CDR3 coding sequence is TGCGCCAGCAGCTCCTCTAGGGGTATCTACGAGCAGTACTTC. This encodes CASSSSRGIYEQYF.

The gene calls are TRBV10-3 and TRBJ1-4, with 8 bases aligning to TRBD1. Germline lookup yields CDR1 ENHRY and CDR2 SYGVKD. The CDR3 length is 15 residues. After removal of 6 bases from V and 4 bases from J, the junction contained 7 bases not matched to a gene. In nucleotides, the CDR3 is TGTGCCATCAGCTACGGGACAGGTCTTAATGAAAAACTGTTTTTT. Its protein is CAISYGTGLNEKLFF.

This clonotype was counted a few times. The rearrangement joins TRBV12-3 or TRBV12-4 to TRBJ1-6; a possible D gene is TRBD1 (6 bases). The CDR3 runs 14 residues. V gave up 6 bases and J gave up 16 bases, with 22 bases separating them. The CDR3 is CASSLRGGTVPLHF. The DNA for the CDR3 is TGTGCCAGCAGCCTCCGCGGGGGCACAGTGCCTCTCCACTTT.

CDR3 amino acids: CSVGTSSTDTQYF. CDR3 DNA: TGCAGCGTCGGGACTTCAAGCACAGATACGCAGTATTTT. V and J are TRBV29-1 and TRBJ2-3; tentatively, D is TRBD2 (6 bases). V lost 6 bases, J lost 0 bases, and 10 bases lay in between. Germline V gives CDR1 SQVTM, CDR2 ANQGSEA. The length of the CDR3 is 13 residues.

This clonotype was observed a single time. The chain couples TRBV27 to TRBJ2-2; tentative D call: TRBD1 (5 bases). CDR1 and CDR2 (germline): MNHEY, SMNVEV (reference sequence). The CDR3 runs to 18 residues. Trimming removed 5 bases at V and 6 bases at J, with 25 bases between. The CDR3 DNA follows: TGTGCCAGCAGTCACACCCTGGCAGGGTGGGATTCTTCCGGGGAGCTGTTTTTT. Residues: CASSHTLAGWDSSGELFF.

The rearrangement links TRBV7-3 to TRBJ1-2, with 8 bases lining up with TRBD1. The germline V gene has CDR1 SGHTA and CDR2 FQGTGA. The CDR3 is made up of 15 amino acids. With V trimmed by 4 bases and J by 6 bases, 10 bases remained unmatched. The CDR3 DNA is TGTGCCAGCAGCTCAAGACCGGGACAGGAGGATGGCTACACCTTC. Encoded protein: CASSSRPGQEDGYTF.

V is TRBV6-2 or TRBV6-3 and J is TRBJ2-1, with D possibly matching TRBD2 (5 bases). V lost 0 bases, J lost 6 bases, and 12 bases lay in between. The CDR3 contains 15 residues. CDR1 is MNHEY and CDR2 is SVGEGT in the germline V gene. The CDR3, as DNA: TGTGCCAGCAGTTACTCGAAGCTAGCCCTCAATGAGCAGTTCTTC. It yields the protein CASSYSKLALNEQFF.

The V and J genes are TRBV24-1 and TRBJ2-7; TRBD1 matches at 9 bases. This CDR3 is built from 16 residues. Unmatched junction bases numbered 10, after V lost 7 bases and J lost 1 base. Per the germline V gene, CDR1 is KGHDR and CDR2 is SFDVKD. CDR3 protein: CATSTPWDRVSYEQYF. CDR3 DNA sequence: TGTGCCACCAGCACCCCCTGGGACAGGGTGTCCTACGAGCAGTACTTC.

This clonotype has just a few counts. For the CDR3, the DNA is TGCGCCAGCAGCTTGGGGACCTACAATGAGCAGTTCTTC. This encodes CASSLGTYNEQFF. The genes are TRBV5-1 and TRBJ2-1; D remains unclear. Germline V CDR1 and CDR2: SGHRS, YFSETQ. Trimming pared 0 bases from V and 2 bases from J, leaving 3 bases between. The CDR3 consists of 13 residues.

The CDR3: CASSRDRVEVNEQFF. Here the CDR3 DNA reads TGCGCCAGCAGCCGTGACAGGGTGGAGGTCAATGAGCAGTTCTTC. The chain links TRBV5-1 to TRBJ2-1; 7 bases line up with TRBD1. This CDR3 spans 15 amino acids. Germline V gene lookup returns CDR1 SGHRS and CDR2 YFSETQ. Trimming removed 4 bases from V and 6 bases from J; junction bases left unmatched: 10.

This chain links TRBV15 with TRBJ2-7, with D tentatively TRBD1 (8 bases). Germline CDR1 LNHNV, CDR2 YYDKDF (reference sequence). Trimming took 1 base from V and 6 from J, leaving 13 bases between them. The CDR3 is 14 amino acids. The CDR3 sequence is CATSRGTGRAEQYF. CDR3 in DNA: TGTGCCACCAGCAGAGGGACAGGGAGGGCCGAGCAGTACTTC.

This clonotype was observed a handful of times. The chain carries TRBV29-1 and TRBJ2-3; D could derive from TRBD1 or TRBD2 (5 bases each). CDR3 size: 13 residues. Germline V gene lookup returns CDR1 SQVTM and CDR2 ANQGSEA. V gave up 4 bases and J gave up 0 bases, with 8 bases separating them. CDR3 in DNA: TGCAGCGTTGGAAGGGACAGCACAGATACGCAGTATTTT. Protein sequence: CSVGRDSTDTQYF.

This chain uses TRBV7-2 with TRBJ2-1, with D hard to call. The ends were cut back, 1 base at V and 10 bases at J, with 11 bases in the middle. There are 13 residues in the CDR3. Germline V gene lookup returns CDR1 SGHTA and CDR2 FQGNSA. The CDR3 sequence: CASSLVSGREQFF. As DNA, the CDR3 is TGTGCCAGCAGCTTAGTATCGGGCAGGGAGCAGTTCTTC.

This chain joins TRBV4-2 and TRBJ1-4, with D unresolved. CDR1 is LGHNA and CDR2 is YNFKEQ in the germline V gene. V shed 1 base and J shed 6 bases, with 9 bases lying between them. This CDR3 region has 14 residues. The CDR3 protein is CASSQGTVHEKLFF. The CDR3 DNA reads TGTGCCAGCAGCCAAGGAACGGTGCATGAAAAACTGTTTTTT.

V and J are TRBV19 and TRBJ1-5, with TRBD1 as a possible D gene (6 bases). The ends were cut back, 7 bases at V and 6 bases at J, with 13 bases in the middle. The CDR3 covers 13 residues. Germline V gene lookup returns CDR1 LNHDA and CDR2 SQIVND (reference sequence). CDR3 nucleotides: TGTGCCAGTATGGGGGGGCGAGCTCAGCCCCAGCATTTT. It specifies CASMGGRAQPQHF.

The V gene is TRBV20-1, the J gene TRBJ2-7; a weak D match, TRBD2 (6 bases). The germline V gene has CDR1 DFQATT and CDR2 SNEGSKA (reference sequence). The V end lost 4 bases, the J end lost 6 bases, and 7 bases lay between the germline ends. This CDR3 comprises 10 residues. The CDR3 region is CSATSVEQYF. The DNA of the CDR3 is TGCAGTGCTACTAGCGTCGAGCAGTACTTC.

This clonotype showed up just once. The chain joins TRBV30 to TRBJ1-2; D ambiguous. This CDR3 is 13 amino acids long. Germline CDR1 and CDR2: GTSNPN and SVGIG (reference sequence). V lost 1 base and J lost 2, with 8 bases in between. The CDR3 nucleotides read TGTGCCTGGAGTGGGGGTCCCAACTATGGCTACACCTTC. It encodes CAWSGGPNYGYTF.

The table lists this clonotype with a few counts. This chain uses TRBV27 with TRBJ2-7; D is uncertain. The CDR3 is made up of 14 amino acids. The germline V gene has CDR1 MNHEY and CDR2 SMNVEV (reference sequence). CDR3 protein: CATSLWPSSYEQYF. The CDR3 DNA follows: TGTGCTACAAGTTTATGGCCATCCTCCTACGAGCAGTACTTC.

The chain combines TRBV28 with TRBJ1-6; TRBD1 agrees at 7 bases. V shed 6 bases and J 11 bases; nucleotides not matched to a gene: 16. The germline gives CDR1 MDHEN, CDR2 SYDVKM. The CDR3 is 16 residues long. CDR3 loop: CASSFGWTGLGAPLHF. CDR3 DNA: TGTGCCAGCAGCTTCGGATGGACAGGATTGGGGGCACCCCTCCACTTT.

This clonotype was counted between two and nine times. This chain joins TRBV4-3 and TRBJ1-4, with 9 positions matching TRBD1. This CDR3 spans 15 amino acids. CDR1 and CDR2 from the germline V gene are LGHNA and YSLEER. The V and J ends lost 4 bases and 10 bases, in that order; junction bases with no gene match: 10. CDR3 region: CASSRLTGGGGKLFF. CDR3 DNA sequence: TGCGCCAGCAGCCGTCTGACAGGGGGAGGCGGAAAACTGTTTTTT.

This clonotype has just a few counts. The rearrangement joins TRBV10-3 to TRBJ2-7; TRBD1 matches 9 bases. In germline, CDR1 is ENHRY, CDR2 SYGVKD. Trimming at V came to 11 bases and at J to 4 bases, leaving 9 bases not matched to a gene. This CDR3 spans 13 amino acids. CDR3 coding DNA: TGTGCCGTAAAGGGACAGGGTGTGTACGAGCAGTACTTC. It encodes CAVKGQGVYEQYF.

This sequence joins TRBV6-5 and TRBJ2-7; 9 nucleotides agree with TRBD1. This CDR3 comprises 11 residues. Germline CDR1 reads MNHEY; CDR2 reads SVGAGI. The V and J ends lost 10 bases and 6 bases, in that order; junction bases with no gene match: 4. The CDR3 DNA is TGTGCCACGGGACAGGGTGCCGAGCAGTACTTC. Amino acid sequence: CATGQGAEQYF.